The 32 T cell receptor beta chains below were found in one sample sequenced in a study of cytotoxic CD8 clonotypes in ibrutinib-treated CLL. The protocol was immunoSEQ multiplex PCR, while the TCRdb copy is restricted to in-frame clones and leaves out a portion. The data show a few hundred thousand clones, approximately 80% seen once. The source material was PBMCs, sampled before ibrutinib treatment. The receptors originated from a human donor with chronic lymphocytic leukemia.

In this sample, this clone turned up once. The V gene is TRBV7-9, the J gene TRBJ1-1, with TRBD1 identical over 7 bases. Germline CDR1 SEHNR, CDR2 FQNEAQ (reference sequence). Unmatched junction bases numbered 7, after V lost 1 base and J lost 5 bases. This CDR3 has 15 amino acids. CDR3 bases: TGTGCCAGCAGCTTAGTAGATACAGGGGAGACTGAAGCTTTCTTT. Its protein product is CASSLVDTGETEAFF.

DNA for the CDR3: TGTGCCAGTAGTGAGTTTAGGAAGAAGCCCAATCAGCCCCAGCATTTT. Its protein is CASSEFRKKPNQPQHF. J is TRBJ1-5 and V is TRBV19; D is unresolved. CDR3 length: 16 residues. The V gene lost 5 bases and the J gene lost 3 bases, with 17 bases spanning the gap. The V gene's germline CDR1 is LNHDA and CDR2 SQIVND (reference sequence).

The rearrangement links TRBV11-3 to TRBJ2-1; possibly TRBD2 for D (7 bases). This CDR3 spans 16 amino acids. Trimming left V 5 bases short and J 2 bases short, with 16 bases between. The V gene's germline CDR1 is SGHNT and CDR2 YENEEA. The CDR3 sequence is CASSRGREWTYNEQFF. In nucleotides, the CDR3 is TGTGCCAGCAGCCGGGGGCGGGAGTGGACCTACAATGAGCAGTTCTTC.

The rearrangement uses TRBV4-2 and TRBJ2-3, with a weak D call TRBD2 (5 bases). CDR1 LGHNA and CDR2 YNFKEQ come from the germline V gene. Trimming removed 0 bases from V and 2 bases from J, with 18 bases in between. The CDR3 spans 18 residues. The CDR3: CASSQEDLSESFTDTQYF. CDR3 nucleotide sequence: TGTGCCAGCAGCCAAGAAGATCTTAGCGAGTCCTTCACAGATACGCAGTATTTT.

The chain links TRBV11-2 to TRBJ2-2, with D uncertain. The CDR3 sequence is 17 residues long. Trimming removed 1 base at V and 5 bases at J, with 17 bases between. Germline V lookup: CDR1 SGHAT, CDR2 FQNNGV. Here the CDR3 DNA reads TGTGCCAGCAGCTTAGCGGGTCTGATTTGGAGAACCGGGGAGCTGTTTTTT. Amino acids: CASSLAGLIWRTGELFF.

The chain joins TRBV7-9 to TRBJ1-3; TRBD1 matches at 9 bases. In germline, CDR1 is SEHNR, CDR2 FQNEAQ (reference sequence). V shed 3 bases and J 4 bases; nucleotides not matched to a gene: 10. CDR3 size: 17 residues. CDR3 region: CASSFTGQGILGNTIYF. CDR3 nucleotides: TGTGCCAGCAGCTTTACGGGACAGGGTATCCTCGGAAACACCATATATTTT.

This sequence joins TRBV9 and TRBJ1-1; possible D gene TRBD1, 5 bases. The germline gives CDR1 SGDLS, CDR2 YYNGEE. The CDR3 spans 14 residues. The V end lost 2 bases, the J end lost 0 bases, and 8 bases lay between the germline ends. The CDR3 DNA is TGTGCCAGCAGCGTGAGACAGATGAACACTGAAGCTTTCTTT. It yields the protein CASSVRQMNTEAFF.

This clone came up a few times. The gene calls are TRBV19 and TRBJ2-2, with 7 bases that match TRBD2. Per the germline V gene, CDR1 is LNHDA and CDR2 is SQIVND (reference sequence). V lost 6 bases to trimming and J lost 4 bases; unmatched junction nucleotides: 8. This CDR3 contains 15 residues. The CDR3 DNA sequence: TGTGCCAGTAGGCGGGGGATAATGGGCACCGGGGAGCTGTTTTTT. Translation: CASRRGIMGTGELFF.

This clone has just one count. The chain employs TRBV2 and TRBJ2-5; D unresolved. CDR1 and CDR2 from the germline V gene are SNHLY and FYNNEI. The CDR3 extends over 13 amino acids. Trimming stripped 1 base from V and 1 base from J, with 4 bases between. CDR3 residues: CASSEGIQETQYF. The CDR3, as DNA: TGTGCCAGCAGTGAAGGCATCCAAGAGACCCAGTACTTC.

The CDR3 loop is CATSQDRGSNQPQHF. The CDR3 bases are TGTGCCACCAGCCAAGACAGGGGTAGCAATCAGCCCCAGCATTTT. This chain joins TRBV15 and TRBJ1-5; 8 bases are a match to TRBD1. The germline gives CDR1 LNHNV, CDR2 YYDKDF (reference sequence). V was clipped by 5 bases and J by 0 bases; unmatched bases: 3. The CDR3 runs to 15 residues.

The rearrangement uses TRBV5-1 and TRBJ2-7; D unclear. Germline CDR1 is SGHRS and CDR2 is YFSETQ. The germline V and J ends were trimmed by 4 bases and 0 bases, with 11 bases remaining between them. The CDR3 runs 14 residues. Here the CDR3 reads CASSLQTDSYEQYF. The CDR3 DNA reads as TGCGCCAGCAGCCTCCAGACGGACTCCTACGAGCAGTACTTC. Full variable domain (remainder filled in from reference TRBV5-1 and TRBJ2-7): KAGVTQTPRYLIKTRGQQVTLSCSPISGHRSVSWYQQTPGQGLQFLFEYFSETQRNKGNFPGRFSGRQFSNSRSEMNVSTLELGDSALYLCASSLQTDSYEQYFGPGTRLTVT.

The rearrangement links TRBV7-8 to TRBJ2-7; TRBD2 agrees at 9 bases. Looked up from germline, CDR1 is SGHVS and CDR2 is FQNEAQ. V lost 5 bases and J lost 5; bases outside the gene matches: 10. The CDR3 runs to 15 residues. The CDR3 sequence is CASSPFLAGDDEQYF. Here the CDR3 DNA reads TGTGCCAGCAGCCCTTTCTTAGCGGGAGATGACGAGCAGTACTTC. The full variable domain, in which reference TRBV7-8 and TRBJ2-7 provide the parts outside the CDR3, is GAGVSQSPRYKVAKRGQDVALRCDPISGHVSLFWYQQALGQGPEFLTYFQNEAQLDKSGLPSDRFFAERPEGSVSTLKIQRTQQEDSAVYLCASSPFLAGDDEQYFGPGTRLTVT.

This chain uses TRBV15 with TRBJ2-1; possibly TRBD2 for D (5 bases). V was trimmed by 8 bases and J by 0 bases, leaving 20 bases between them. Germline values: CDR1 LNHNV, CDR2 YYDKDF (reference sequence). CDR3 length equals 17 residues. The CDR3 loop is CATQRAVAPSSYNEQFF. CDR3 DNA: TGTGCCACCCAGCGCGCAGTAGCGCCCAGCTCCTACAATGAGCAGTTCTTC.

V gene TRBV9 combines with J gene TRBJ2-3; D gene unclear. The CDR3 loop spans 15 amino acids. V shed 0 bases and J shed 5 bases, with 13 bases lying between them. Germline V gene sequence: CDR1 SGDLS, CDR2 YYNGEE. In DNA form, the CDR3 reads TGTGCCAGCAGCGTAGAGGGTCGTTCCGGAGATACGCAGTATTTT. It encodes CASSVEGRSGDTQYF.

In its sample, this clone was seen a few times. V and J are TRBV27 and TRBJ2-5; D unresolved. CDR1 and CDR2 from the germline V gene are MNHEY and SMNVEV (reference sequence). The germline V and J ends were trimmed by 8 bases and 1 base, with 17 bases remaining between them. This CDR3 comprises 15 residues. As DNA, the CDR3 is TGTGCCAGCTCCCGAAACGGGCAGCTCCAAGAGACCCAGTACTTC. This encodes CASSRNGQLQETQYF.

The table lists this clone with a count of one. The chain employs TRBV27 and TRBJ2-7; D call uncertain. Deletions cut 6 bases from V and 4 bases from J, with 19 bases between. The germline CDR1 and CDR2 sequences are MNHEY and SMNVEV (reference sequence). The CDR3 consists of 15 residues. CDR3 DNA sequence: TGTGCCAGCAGCAGGTGGGGTGTTGGTGGATACGAGCAGTACTTC. It encodes CASSRWGVGGYEQYF.

As regards this clone: The conserved phenylalanine or tryptophan is not found at the CDR3 terminus, so this likely reflects a read error. The genes are TRBV5-5 and TRBJ1-1; D possibly corresponds to TRBD1 (5 bases). Germline V gives CDR1 SGHKS, CDR2 YYEKEE (reference sequence). The CDR3 sequence is 17 residues long. V lost 2 bases, J lost 0 bases, and 17 bases lay in between. CDR3 sequence: CASSFGAASIMNTEAFL. Here the CDR3 DNA reads TGTGCCAGCAGCTTCGGGGCTGCATCCATCATGAACACTGAAGCTTTCCTT.

The chain carries TRBV7-2 and TRBJ1-2; possibly TRBD1 for D (5 bases). This CDR3 region has 15 residues. V was trimmed by 1 base and J by 0 bases, leaving 9 bases between them. In germline, CDR1 is SGHTA, CDR2 FQGNSA. The CDR3: CASSLDRTPNYGYTF. CDR3 in DNA: TGTGCCAGCAGCTTAGACAGGACCCCTAACTATGGCTACACCTTC.

The chain is built from TRBV15 and TRBJ2-5; 8 bases line up with TRBD2. Trimming removed 1 base from V and 1 base from J; junction bases left unmatched: 2. The germline CDR1 and CDR2 sequences are LNHNV and YYDKDF (reference sequence). This CDR3 is built from 15 residues. CDR3 DNA: TGTGCCACCAGCAGAGGAACTAGCGGCCAAGAGACCCAGTACTTC. Protein sequence: CATSRGTSGQETQYF.

CDR3 in amino acids: CASSPGQPSNEQFF. As DNA, the CDR3 is TGTGCCAGCAGTCCCGGACAACCAAGCAATGAGCAGTTCTTC. The chain uses TRBV27 and TRBJ2-1, with a weak D call TRBD1 (5 bases). Germline CDR1 and CDR2: MNHEY and SMNVEV (reference sequence). The CDR3 extends over 14 amino acids. The V and J ends lost 5 bases and 6 bases respectively, with 14 bases between them.

The chain joins TRBV10-2 to TRBJ2-2; a weak D match, TRBD1 (6 bases). The CDR3 has 15 amino acids. V gave up 6 bases and J gave up 0 bases, with 11 bases separating them. In germline, CDR1 is WSHSY, CDR2 SAAADI. CDR3 sequence: CASRTGHTNTGELFF. CDR3 DNA sequence: TGCGCCAGCAGGACAGGTCATACGAACACCGGGGAGCTGTTTTTT.

This rearrangement joins TRBV7-2 to TRBJ1-1, with D hard to call. Germline-derived CDR1 and CDR2 are SGHTA and FQGNSA. This CDR3 has 13 residues. Trimming removed 2 bases from V and 3 bases from J, with 7 bases in between. CDR3 loop: CASSLMGYTEAFF. In DNA, the CDR3 is TGTGCCAGCAGCTTAATGGGGTACACTGAAGCTTTCTTT.

V and J are TRBV14 and TRBJ2-5; 8 nucleotides agree with TRBD2. The CDR3 totals 17 residues. J lost 4 bases, V lost 4 bases, and 14 bases had no gene match. Germline-derived CDR1 and CDR2 are SGHDN and FVKESK. CDR3 nucleotides: TGTGCCAGCAGCCGTGGAAGAGGCGGGAGGATGATAGAGACCCAGTACTTC. It is translated as CASSRGRGGRMIETQYF. Using reference TRBV14 and TRBJ2-5 for the parts outside the CDR3, the full variable domain is EAGVTQFPSHSVIEKGQTVTLRCDPISGHDNLYWYRRVMGKEIKFLLHFVKESKQDESGMPNNRFLAERTGGTYSTLKVQPAELEDSGVYFCASSRGRGGRMIETQYFGPGTRLLVL.

The chain couples TRBV5-6 to TRBJ2-7; tentatively, D is TRBD1 (6 bases). V was pared by 3 bases and J by 4 bases, with 17 bases between. Germline CDR1 SGHDT, CDR2 YYEEEE. The CDR3 has 15 amino acids. In DNA, the CDR3 is TGTGCCAGCAGCTCTTCACAGGGTTGGGGGTACGAGCAGTACTTC. Its protein is CASSSSQGWGYEQYF.

This chain uses TRBV27 with TRBJ2-1; 12 nucleotides agree with TRBD2. After removal of 7 bases from V and 8 bases from J, the junction contained 21 bases not matched to a gene. There are 19 residues in the CDR3. CDR1 is MNHEY, CDR2 SMNVEV, per germline (reference sequence). The CDR3 protein is CASINLGASGRVNRHEQFF. The CDR3 bases are TGTGCCAGCATTAATCTTGGGGCTAGCGGGAGGGTTAACCGTCATGAGCAGTTCTTC.

The chain carries TRBV19 and TRBJ2-5; D is unclear. V was trimmed by 1 base and J by 3 bases, leaving 6 bases between them. This CDR3 is built from 13 residues. Looked up from germline, CDR1 is LNHDA and CDR2 is SQIVND (reference sequence). This CDR3 is CASSIARKETQYF. The CDR3 nucleotides are TGTGCCAGTAGTATAGCTAGAAAAGAGACCCAGTACTTC.

This clone was found a few times. The chain joins TRBV28 to TRBJ1-2; 7 positions agree with TRBD1. The CDR3 extends over 13 amino acids. The V segment lost 2 bases and the J segment 13 bases; nucleotides outside the gene matches: 10. The germline CDR1 and CDR2 sequences are MDHEN and SYDVKM. The CDR3 region is CASSLGAGGGGTF. The CDR3 DNA reads as TGTGCCAGCAGTTTAGGGGCAGGGGGTGGTGGCACCTTC.

This clone was detected once. This chain joins TRBV10-3 and TRBJ1-4; D possibly corresponds to TRBD1 (6 bases). This CDR3 contains 13 residues. The V gene's germline CDR1 is ENHRY and CDR2 SYGVKD. Deletions cut 3 bases from V and 14 bases from J, with 16 bases between. The CDR3 DNA is TGTGCCATCAGTGATATAACAGGGTTCGATCTGTTTTTT. Its protein is CAISDITGFDLFF.

The table lists this clone with a few counts. V gene TRBV6-5 combines with J gene TRBJ2-1; no clear D gene. The V gene's germline CDR1 is MNHEY and CDR2 SVGAGI. The CDR3 contains 11 residues. Trimming took 8 bases from V and 5 from J, leaving 7 bases between them. In DNA form, the CDR3 reads TGTGCCAGCGGAAGGAACAATGAGCAGTTCTTC. It translates to CASGRNNEQFF.

The rearrangement joins TRBV25-1 to TRBJ1-4; 7 bases fit TRBD1. CDR1 MGHDK and CDR2 SYGVNS come from the germline V gene. The CDR3 runs to 16 residues. V shed 1 base, J shed 8 bases, and the junction held 10 bases outside the gene matches. The CDR3 sequence: CASSELGRGEGEKLFF. CDR3 nucleotides: TGTGCCAGCAGTGAATTGGGCAGGGGGGAAGGAGAAAAACTGTTTTTT.

The gene calls are TRBV9 and TRBJ2-1, with 7 bases identical to TRBD1. The length of the CDR3 is 14 residues. Trimming cost V 3 bases and J 8 bases; bases outside gene matches: 8. Germline V gene sequence: CDR1 SGDLS, CDR2 YYNGEE. CDR3 DNA sequence: TGTGCCAGCAGCGGCCGACAGGGACACGATGAGCAGTTCTTC. As protein: CASSGRQGHDEQFF.

This clone was observed a handful of times. J is TRBJ1-5 and V is TRBV30, with 7 bases matching TRBD1. The CDR3 is made up of 14 amino acids. Trimming took 6 bases from V and 0 from J; bases not matched to a gene: 5. From germline, CDR1 is GTSNPN and CDR2 SVGIG (reference sequence). The chain's CDR3 is CACRDRVSNQPQHF. In DNA form, the CDR3 reads TGTGCCTGCCGGGACAGAGTTAGCAATCAGCCCCAGCATTTT.